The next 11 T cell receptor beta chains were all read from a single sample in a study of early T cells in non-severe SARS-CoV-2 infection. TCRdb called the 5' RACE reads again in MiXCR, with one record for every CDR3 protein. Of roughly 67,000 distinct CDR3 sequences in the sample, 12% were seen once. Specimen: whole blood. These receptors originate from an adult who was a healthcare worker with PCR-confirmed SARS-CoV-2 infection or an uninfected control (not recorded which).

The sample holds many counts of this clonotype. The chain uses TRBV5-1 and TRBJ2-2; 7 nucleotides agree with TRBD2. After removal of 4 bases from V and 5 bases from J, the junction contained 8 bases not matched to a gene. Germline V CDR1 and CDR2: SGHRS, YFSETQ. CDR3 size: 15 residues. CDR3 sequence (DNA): TGCGCCAGCAGCCAAACCCCGCGGGAGACCGGGGAGCTGTTTTTT. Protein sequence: CASSQTPRETGELFF.

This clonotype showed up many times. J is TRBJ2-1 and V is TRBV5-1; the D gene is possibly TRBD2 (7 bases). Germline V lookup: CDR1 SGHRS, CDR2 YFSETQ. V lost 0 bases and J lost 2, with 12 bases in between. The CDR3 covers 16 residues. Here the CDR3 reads CASSLAAGATYNEQFF. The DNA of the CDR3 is TGCGCCAGCAGCTTGGCCGCGGGGGCAACCTACAATGAGCAGTTCTTC.

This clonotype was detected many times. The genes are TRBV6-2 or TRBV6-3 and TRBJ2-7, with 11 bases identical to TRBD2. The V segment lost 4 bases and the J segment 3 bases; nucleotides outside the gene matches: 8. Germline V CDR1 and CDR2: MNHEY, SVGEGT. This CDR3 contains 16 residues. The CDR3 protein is CASSFLGLAGDYEQYF. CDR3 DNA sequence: TGTGCCAGCAGTTTCCTCGGACTAGCGGGCGACTACGAGCAGTACTTC.

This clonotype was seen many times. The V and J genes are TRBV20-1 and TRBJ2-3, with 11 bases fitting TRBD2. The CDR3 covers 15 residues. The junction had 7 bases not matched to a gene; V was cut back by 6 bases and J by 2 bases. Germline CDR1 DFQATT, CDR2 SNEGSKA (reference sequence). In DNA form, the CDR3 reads TGCAGTGCCCCCATACTAGCGGGGGTCACAGATACGCAGTATTTT. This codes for CSAPILAGVTDTQYF.

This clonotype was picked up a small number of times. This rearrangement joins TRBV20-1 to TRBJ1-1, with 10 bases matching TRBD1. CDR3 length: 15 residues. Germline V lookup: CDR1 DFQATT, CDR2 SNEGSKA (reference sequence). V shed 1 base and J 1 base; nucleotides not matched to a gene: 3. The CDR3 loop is CSARAGTGANTEAFF. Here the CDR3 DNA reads TGCAGTGCTAGAGCCGGGACAGGGGCGAACACTGAAGCTTTCTTT.

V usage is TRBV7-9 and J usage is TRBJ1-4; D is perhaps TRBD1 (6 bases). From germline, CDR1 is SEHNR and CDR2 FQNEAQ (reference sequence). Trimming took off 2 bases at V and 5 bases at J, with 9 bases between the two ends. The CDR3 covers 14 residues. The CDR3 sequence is CASSLQQGNEKLFF. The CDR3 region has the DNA TGTGCCAGCAGCTTACAACAGGGAAATGAAAAACTGTTTTTT.

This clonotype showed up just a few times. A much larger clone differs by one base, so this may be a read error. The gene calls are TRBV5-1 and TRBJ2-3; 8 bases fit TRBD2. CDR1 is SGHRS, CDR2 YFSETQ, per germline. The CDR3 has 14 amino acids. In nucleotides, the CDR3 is TGCACCAGCAGCCCGGCGGGGGGTACAGATACGCAGTATTTT. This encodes CTSSPAGGTDTQYF.

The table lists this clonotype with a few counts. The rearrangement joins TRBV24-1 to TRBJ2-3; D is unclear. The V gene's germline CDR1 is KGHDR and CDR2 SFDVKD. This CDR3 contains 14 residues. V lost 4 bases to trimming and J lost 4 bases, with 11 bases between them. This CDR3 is CATSDPGAADTQYF. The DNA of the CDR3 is TGTGCCACCAGTGACCCGGGCGCGGCAGATACGCAGTATTTT.

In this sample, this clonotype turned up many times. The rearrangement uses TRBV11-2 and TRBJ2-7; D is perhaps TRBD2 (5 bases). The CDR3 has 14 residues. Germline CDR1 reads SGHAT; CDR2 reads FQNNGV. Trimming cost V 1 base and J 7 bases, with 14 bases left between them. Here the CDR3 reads CASSLAGTRGEQYF. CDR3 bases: TGTGCCAGCAGCTTAGCTGGCACCCGAGGGGAGCAGTACTTC.

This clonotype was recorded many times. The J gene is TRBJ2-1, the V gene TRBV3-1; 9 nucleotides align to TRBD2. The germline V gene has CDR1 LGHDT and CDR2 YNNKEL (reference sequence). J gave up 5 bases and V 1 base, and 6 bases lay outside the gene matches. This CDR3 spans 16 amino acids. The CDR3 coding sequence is TGTGCCAGCAGCCAAGGGCAGGCTAGCGGGGACAATGAGCAGTTCTTC. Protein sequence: CASSQGQASGDNEQFF.

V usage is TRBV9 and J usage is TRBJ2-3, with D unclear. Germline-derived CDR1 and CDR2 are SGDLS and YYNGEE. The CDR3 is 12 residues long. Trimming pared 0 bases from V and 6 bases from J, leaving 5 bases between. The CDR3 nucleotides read TGTGCCAGCAGCGTAGCGTCGGATACGCAGTATTTT. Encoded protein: CASSVASDTQYF.